Each of the 10 T cell receptor beta chains below was sequenced from the same sample in a study of identical twins (TCRdb year 2016). The library came from 5' RACE. The listed sequencing device is Illumina HiSeq 2000. TCRdb itself trimmed the public reads at Q25 with fastp, ran MiXCR and retained productive beta chains. Merged by CDR3 protein, the rows form single entries marked with the most common genes and DNA. The sample table contains around 530,000 distinct CDR3 sequences; only one count was recorded for around 15% of them. Of the sample, 0.44% is held by the ten largest clones. These data were also reused for a study on yellow fever vaccine responses in identical twins.

Source material: CD4+ T cells sorted from blood. These receptors originate from a woman between 18 and 29 years old in good health.

This clonotype was detected a few times. V gene TRBV29-1 combines with J gene TRBJ2-1, with D unresolved. CDR1 SQVTM and CDR2 ANQGSEA come from the germline V gene. The CDR3 extends over 14 amino acids. Trimming removed 3 bases at V and 0 bases at J, with 9 bases between. The DNA for the CDR3 is TGCAGCGTTGATACGGGTCCCTCCTACAATGAGCAGTTCTTC. Translation: CSVDTGPSYNEQFF.

V gene TRBV20-1 combines with J gene TRBJ2-3, with D tentatively TRBD1 (8 bases). The CDR3 has 14 amino acids. V was cut by 6 bases and J by 4 bases, with 17 bases left in between. Germline V gene lookup returns CDR1 DFQATT and CDR2 SNEGSKA (reference sequence). The CDR3 is CSALNRGGSDTQYF. The CDR3 DNA reads as TGCAGTGCCCTTAACAGGGGGGGATCAGATACGCAGTATTTT.

The chain carries TRBV5-1 and TRBJ2-3; TRBD2 agrees at 7 bases. CDR1 is SGHRS and CDR2 is YFSETQ in the germline V gene. This CDR3 spans 15 amino acids. Losses at the gene ends were 3 bases for V and 0 bases for J; bases not matched to a gene: 4. CDR3 protein: CASSSGTMSTDTQYF. The CDR3 coding sequence is TGCGCCAGCAGCTCCGGGACTATGAGCACAGATACGCAGTATTTT.

This clonotype has only a few counts. This chain links TRBV4-1 with TRBJ2-3, with 9 bases aligning to TRBD2. This CDR3 has 21 amino acids. The V segment lost 4 bases and the J segment 4 bases; nucleotides outside the gene matches: 24. Germline V CDR1 and CDR2: MGHRA, YSYEKL. The CDR3 DNA sequence: TGCGCCAGCAGCCGCCGGAACAATGACCTAATTTTAGCGGGAGTGGCAGATACGCAGTATTTT. Protein: CASSRRNNDLILAGVADTQYF.

This clonotype was counted between two and nine times. The chain recombines TRBV4-1 with TRBJ2-7, with TRBD2 identical over 13 bases. The CDR3 consists of 17 residues. Germline V lookup: CDR1 MGHRA, CDR2 YSYEKL. The V and J ends lost 2 bases and 7 bases, in that order; junction bases with no gene match: 11. CDR3 bases: TGCGCCAGCAGCCAACACACCGGGACTAGCGGGATCGATGAGCAGTACTTC. It encodes CASSQHTGTSGIDEQYF.

In its sample, this clonotype was seen many times. The chain combines TRBV20-1 with TRBJ2-7; possibly TRBD1 or TRBD2 for D (5 bases each). Trimming took 1 base from V and 6 from J, leaving 19 bases between them. Germline V gene lookup returns CDR1 DFQATT and CDR2 SNEGSKA (reference sequence). This CDR3 comprises 15 residues. CDR3 amino acids: CSARVPRSDGAEQYF. CDR3 nucleotide sequence: TGCAGTGCTAGAGTTCCCCGTAGCGACGGGGCCGAGCAGTACTTC.

In this sample, this clonotype turned up a few times. The chain recombines TRBV12-3 or TRBV12-4 with TRBJ2-3, with 8 positions matching TRBD2. J was trimmed by 1 base and V by 7 bases; bases with no gene match: 16. This CDR3 has 18 amino acids. In DNA, the CDR3 is TGTGCCAGCACCTCCGGGACTAGAGGATTGTCGGGCACAGATACGCAGTATTTT. Its translation is CASTSGTRGLSGTDTQYF.

This clonotype came up a few times. The gene calls are TRBV5-6 and TRBJ1-1, with a weak D call TRBD1 (5 bases). V was clipped by 0 bases and J by 4 bases, with 10 bases between them. Germline CDR1 and CDR2: SGHDT and YYEEEE. The CDR3 runs 14 residues. CDR3: CASSLARVRTEAFF. CDR3 DNA sequence: TGTGCCAGCAGCTTGGCCAGGGTTCGCACTGAAGCTTTCTTT.

The chain uses TRBV18 and TRBJ2-7; TRBD2 matches 11 bases. Per the germline V gene, CDR1 is KGHSH and CDR2 is LQKENI. V lost 3 bases to trimming and J lost 6 bases; unmatched junction nucleotides: 4. This CDR3 has 14 amino acids. The CDR3 spells CASSPLTSGAEQYV. CDR3 nucleotides: TGTGCCAGCTCACCCCTGACTAGCGGGGCCGAGCAGTACGTC.

The rearrangement uses TRBV6-5 and TRBJ1-2; maybe TRBD1 (5 bases). This CDR3 contains 17 residues. Germline CDR1 reads MNHEY; CDR2 reads SVGAGI. The V end lost 1 base, the J end lost 8 bases, and 23 bases lay between the germline ends. The CDR3 spells CASSYFTSFVRVLGYTF. In DNA, the CDR3 is TGTGCCAGCAGTTACTTTACTTCTTTTGTCAGGGTTCTGGGCTACACCTTC.